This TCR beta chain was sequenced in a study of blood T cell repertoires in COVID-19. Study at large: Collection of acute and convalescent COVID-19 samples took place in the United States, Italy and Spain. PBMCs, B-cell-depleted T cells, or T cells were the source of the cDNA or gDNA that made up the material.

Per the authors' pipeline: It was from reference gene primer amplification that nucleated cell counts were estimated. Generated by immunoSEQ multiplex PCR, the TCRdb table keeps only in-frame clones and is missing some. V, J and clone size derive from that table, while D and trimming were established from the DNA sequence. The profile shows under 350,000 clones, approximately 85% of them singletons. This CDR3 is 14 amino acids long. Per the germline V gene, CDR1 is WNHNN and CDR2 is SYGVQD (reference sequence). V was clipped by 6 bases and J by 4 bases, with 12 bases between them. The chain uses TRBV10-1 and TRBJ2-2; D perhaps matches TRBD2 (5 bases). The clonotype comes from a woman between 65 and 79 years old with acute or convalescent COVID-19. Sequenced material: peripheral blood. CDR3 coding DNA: TGCGCCAGCAGAGGGCCGGGGTCCACCGGGGAGCTGTTTTTT. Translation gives CASRGPGSTGELFF.